A selection of T cell receptor beta chains follows, all from one sample in a study of a mutant IDH1 vaccine in newly diagnosed glioma. The data were produced by immunoSEQ multiplex PCR, yet TCRdb's version contains in-frame clones alone and is incomplete. The top ten hold around 0.6% of the sample, which has approximately 110,000 clones, under 90% seen once. No cognate antigen is known for these TCRs. Sequenced material: PBMCs, taken from a glioma patient whose treatment included an IDH1 peptide vaccine. All receptors derive from a woman in her fifties or sixties with glioma. Both conserved end residues are trimmed from each CDR3. Size is omitted from some rows. Given values are once, few, many or a class for expanded clones.

v_call	j_call	clone_size	cdr3_aa
TRBV28	TRBJ1-2	once	ASRGPLRGYT
TRBV14	TRBJ2-5	NA	ASSDQETQY
TRBV27	TRBJ2-5	few	ASGTSDLRTQY
TRBV5-1	TRBJ2-1	NA	ASSSPPAYNEQF
TRBV2	TRBJ1-1	NA	ASKGQTYTEAF
TRBV6-1	TRBJ1-3	NA	ASSDYAGRRSGNTIY
TRBV19	TRBJ2-1	NA	ASSIDLGYNEQF
TRBV27	TRBJ2-1	NA	VAGGSYNEQF
TRBV27	TRBJ2-7	NA	ASSLSGTGLYEQY
TRBV5-1	TRBJ2-7	NA	ASSPVGTSGREEQY
TRBV4-1	TRBJ1-2	NA	ASSQGGNYGYT
TRBV6-5	TRBJ1-1	NA	ASRTGVGTEAF
TRBV6-6	TRBJ2-1	NA	ASTDGRVSYNEQF
TRBV10-3	TRBJ2-3	NA	AISPSYGTDTQY
TRBV11-2	TRBJ2-3	NA	ASSLDGRATDTQY
TRBV2	TRBJ2-4	few	ASSEAQGDINIQY
TRBV28	TRBJ1-4	NA	ASSDRKENEKLF
TRBV18	TRBJ1-4	few	ASSPPLSRKLF
TRBV6-5	TRBJ1-4	NA	ASSRTATNEKLF
TRBV7-2	TRBJ2-7	NA	ASSLYVIAGGDYEQY
TRBV5-4	TRBJ2-1	NA	ASSLGTSAKNEQF
TRBV19	TRBJ1-2	NA	ASRGDRASGYT
TRBV6-6	TRBJ1-5	few	ASSPSGLRQPQH
TRBV28	TRBJ1-1	NA	ASSSGGFYTEAF